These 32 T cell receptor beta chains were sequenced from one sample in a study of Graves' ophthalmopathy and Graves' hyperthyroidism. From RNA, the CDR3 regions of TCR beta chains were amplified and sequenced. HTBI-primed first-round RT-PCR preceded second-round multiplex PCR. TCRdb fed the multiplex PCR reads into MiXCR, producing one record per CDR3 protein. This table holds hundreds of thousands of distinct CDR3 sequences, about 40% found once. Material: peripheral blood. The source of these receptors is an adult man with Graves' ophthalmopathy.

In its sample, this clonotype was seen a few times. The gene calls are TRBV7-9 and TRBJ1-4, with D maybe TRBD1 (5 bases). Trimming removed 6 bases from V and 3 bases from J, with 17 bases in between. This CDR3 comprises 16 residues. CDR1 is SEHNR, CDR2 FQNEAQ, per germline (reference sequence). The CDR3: CASRPDGTGPNEKLFF. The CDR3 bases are TGTGCCAGCAGACCCGATGGGACTGGTCCTAATGAAAAACTGTTTTTT.

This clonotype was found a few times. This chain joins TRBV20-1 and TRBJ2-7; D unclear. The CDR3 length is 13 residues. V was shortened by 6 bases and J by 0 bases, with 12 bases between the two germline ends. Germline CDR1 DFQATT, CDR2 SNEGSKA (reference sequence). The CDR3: CSALTKLSYEQYF. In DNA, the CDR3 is TGCAGTGCCCTGACGAAGCTCTCCTACGAGCAGTACTTC.

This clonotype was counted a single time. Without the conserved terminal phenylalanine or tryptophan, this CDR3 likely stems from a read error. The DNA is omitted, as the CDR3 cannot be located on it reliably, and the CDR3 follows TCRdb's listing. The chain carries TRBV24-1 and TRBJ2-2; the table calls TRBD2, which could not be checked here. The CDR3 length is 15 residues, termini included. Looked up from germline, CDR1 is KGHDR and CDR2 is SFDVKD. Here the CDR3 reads CATSWRQAGTGELVL.

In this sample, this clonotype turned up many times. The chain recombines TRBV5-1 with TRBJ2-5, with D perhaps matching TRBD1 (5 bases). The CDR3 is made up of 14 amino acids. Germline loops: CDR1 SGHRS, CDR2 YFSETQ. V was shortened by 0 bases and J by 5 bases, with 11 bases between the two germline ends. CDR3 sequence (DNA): TGCGCCAGCAGCTTGGGGGGCGCGGAGGAGACCCAGTACTTC. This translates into CASSLGGAEETQYF.

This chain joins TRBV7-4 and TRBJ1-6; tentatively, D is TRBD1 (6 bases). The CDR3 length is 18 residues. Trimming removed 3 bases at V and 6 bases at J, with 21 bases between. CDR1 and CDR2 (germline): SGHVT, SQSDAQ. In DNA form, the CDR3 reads TGTGCCAGCAGCTTCGGGGGGGGACATCAAAGGAGTAATTCACCCCTCCACTTT. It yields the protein CASSFGGGHQRSNSPLHF.

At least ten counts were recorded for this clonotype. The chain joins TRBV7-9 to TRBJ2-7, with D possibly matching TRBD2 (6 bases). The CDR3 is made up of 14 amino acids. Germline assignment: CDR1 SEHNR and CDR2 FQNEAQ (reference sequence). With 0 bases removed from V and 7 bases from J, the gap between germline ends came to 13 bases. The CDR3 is CASSLAHKGREQYF. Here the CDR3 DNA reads TGTGCCAGCAGCTTAGCACACAAGGGGAGGGAGCAGTACTTC. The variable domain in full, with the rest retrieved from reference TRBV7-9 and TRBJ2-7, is DTGVSQNPRHKITKRGQNVTFRCDPISEHNRLYWYRQTLGQGPEFLTYFQNEAQLEKSRLLSDRFSAERPKGSFSTLEIQRTEQGDSAMYLCASSLAHKGREQYFGPGTRLTVT.

CDR3 in DNA: TGTGCCAGCAGCTTAGGAGCAACGCTCCAGGAGACCCAGTACTTC. The encoded protein is CASSLGATLQETQYF. The J gene is TRBJ2-5, the V gene TRBV7-9; D unresolved. CDR1 is SEHNR, CDR2 FQNEAQ, per germline (reference sequence). Trimming took 1 base from V and 5 from J, leaving 14 bases between them. The CDR3 loop spans 15 amino acids.

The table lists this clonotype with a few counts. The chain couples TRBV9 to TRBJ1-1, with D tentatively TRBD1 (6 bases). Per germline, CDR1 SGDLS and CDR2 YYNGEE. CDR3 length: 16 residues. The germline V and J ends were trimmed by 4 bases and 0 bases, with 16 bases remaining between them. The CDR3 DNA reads TGTGCCAGCAGCCCGACCGGGACAAAGATGAACACTGAAGCTTTCTTT. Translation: CASSPTGTKMNTEAFF.

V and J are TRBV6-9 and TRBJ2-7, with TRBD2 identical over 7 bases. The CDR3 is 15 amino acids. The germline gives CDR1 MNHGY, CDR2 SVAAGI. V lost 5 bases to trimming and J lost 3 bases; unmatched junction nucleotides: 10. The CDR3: CASSEALRGIYEQYF. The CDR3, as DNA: TGTGCCAGCAGTGAAGCATTGCGGGGGATCTACGAGCAGTACTTC.

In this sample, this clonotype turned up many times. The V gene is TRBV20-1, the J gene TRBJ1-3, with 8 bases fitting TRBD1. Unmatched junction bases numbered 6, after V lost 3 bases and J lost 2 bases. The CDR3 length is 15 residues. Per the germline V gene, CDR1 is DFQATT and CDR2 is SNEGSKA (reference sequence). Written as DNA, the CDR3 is TGCAGTGCTAGGGAAGAACAGGGGGCTGGAAACACCATATATTTT. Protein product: CSAREEQGAGNTIYF.

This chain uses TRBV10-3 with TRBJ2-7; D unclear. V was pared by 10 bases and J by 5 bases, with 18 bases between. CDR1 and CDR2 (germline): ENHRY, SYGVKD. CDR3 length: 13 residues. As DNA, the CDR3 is TGTGCCAGCTCACCCCGGGTTCTAGACGAGCAGTACTTC. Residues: CASSPRVLDEQYF.

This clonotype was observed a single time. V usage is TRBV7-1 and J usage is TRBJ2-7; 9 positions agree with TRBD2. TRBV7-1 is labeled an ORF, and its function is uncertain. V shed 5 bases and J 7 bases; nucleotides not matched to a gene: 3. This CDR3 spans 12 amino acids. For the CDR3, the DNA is TGTGCCAGCAGCAATCTAGCGGGGGAGCAGTACTTC. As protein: CASSNLAGEQYF.

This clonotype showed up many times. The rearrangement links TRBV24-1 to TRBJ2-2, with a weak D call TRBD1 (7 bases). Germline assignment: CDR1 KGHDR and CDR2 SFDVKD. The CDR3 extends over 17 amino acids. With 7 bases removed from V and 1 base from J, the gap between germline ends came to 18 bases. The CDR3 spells CATSPSAGQQNTGELFF. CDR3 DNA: TGTGCCACCAGCCCCAGTGCGGGACAGCAGAACACCGGGGAGCTGTTTTTT.

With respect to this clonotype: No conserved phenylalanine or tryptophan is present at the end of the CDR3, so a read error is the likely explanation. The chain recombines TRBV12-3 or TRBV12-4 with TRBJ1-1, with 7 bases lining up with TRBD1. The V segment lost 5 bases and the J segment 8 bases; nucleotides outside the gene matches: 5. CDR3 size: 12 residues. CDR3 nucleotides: TGTGCCAGCAGTCCTTGGACAGGAGAAGCTTTCTCT. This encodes CASSPWTGEAFS.

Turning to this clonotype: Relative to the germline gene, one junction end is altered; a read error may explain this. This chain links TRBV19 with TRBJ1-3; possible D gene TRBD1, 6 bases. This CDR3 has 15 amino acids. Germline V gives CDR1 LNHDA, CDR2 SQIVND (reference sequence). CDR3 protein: CTSSFRGASGNTIYF. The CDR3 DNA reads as TGTACCAGCAGCTTCAGGGGAGCTTCTGGAAACACCATATATTTT.

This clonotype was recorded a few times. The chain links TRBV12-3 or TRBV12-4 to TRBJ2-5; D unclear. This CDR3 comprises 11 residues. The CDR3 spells CASGLQETQYF. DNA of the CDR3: TGTGCTAGTGGTTTGCAAGAGACCCAGTACTTC.

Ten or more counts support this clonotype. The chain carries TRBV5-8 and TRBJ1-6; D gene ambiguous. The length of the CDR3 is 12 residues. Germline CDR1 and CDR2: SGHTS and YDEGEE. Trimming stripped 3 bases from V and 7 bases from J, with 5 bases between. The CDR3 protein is CASSYGNSPLHF. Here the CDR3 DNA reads TGTGCCAGCAGCTACGGGAATTCACCCCTCCACTTT.

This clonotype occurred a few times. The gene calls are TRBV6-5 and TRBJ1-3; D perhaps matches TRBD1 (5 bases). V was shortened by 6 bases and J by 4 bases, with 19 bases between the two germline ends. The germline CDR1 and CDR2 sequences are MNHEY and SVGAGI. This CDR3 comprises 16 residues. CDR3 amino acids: CASSPLPRGSGNTIYF. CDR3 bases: TGTGCCAGCAGCCCCCTCCCCCGGGGGTCCGGAAACACCATATATTTT.

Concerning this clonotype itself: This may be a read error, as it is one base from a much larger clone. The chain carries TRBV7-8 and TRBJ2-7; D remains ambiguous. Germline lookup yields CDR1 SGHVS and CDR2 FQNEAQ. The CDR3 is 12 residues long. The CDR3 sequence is CASSLEGSPFWF. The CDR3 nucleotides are TGTGCCAGCAGCTTAGAAGGGTCCCCCTTTTGGTTC.

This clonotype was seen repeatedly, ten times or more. The CDR3 region is CASSSSGRQETQYF. The CDR3 nucleotides are TGTGCCAGCAGCTCGTCGGGGCGGCAAGAGACCCAGTACTTC. V is TRBV27 and J is TRBJ2-5; perhaps D is TRBD1 or TRBD2 (5 bases each). V was cut by 6 bases and J by 2 bases, with 13 bases left in between. Germline CDR1 reads MNHEY; CDR2 reads SMNVEV (reference sequence). The CDR3 spans 14 residues.

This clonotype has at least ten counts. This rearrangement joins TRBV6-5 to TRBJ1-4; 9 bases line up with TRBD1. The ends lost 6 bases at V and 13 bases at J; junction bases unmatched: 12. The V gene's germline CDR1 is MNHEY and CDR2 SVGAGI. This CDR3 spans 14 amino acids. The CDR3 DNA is TGTGCCAGCAGGGTCGGACAGGGGATACAGCGACTGTTTTTT. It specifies CASRVGQGIQRLFF.

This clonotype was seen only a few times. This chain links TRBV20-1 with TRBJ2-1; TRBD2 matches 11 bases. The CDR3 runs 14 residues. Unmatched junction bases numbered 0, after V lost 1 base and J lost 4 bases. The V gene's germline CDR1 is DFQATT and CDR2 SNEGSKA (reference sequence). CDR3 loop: CSARGLAGYNEQFF. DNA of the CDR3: TGCAGTGCTAGAGGACTAGCGGGATACAATGAGCAGTTCTTC.

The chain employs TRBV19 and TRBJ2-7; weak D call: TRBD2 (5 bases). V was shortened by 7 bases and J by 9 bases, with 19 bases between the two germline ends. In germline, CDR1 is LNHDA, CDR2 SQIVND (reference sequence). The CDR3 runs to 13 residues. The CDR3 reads CASNGERGDTQYF. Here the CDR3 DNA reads TGTGCCAGTAACGGGGAGCGCGGAGATACGCAGTACTTC.

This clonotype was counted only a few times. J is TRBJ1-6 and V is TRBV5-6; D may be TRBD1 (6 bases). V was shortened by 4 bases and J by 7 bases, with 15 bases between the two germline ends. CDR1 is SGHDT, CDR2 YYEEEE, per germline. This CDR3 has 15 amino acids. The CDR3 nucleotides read TGTGCCAGCAGCGAAGAGGGGGTAGTGAATTCACCCCTCCACTTT. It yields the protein CASSEEGVVNSPLHF.

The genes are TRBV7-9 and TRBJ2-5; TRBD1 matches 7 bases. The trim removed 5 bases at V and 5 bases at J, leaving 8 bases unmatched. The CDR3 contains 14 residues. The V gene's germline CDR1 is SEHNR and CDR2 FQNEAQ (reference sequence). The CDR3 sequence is CASSADRRGETQYF. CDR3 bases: TGTGCCAGCAGCGCCGATCGCAGGGGGGAGACCCAGTACTTC. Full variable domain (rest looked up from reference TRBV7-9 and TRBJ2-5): DTGVSQNPRHKITKRGQNVTFRCDPISEHNRLYWYRQTLGQGPEFLTYFQNEAQLEKSRLLSDRFSAERPKGSFSTLEIQRTEQGDSAMYLCASSADRRGETQYFGPGTRLLVL.

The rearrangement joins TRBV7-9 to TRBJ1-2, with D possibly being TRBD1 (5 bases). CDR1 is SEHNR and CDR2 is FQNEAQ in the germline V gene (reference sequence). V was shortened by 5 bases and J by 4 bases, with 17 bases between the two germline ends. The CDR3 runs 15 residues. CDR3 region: CASSHHRRSSYGYTF. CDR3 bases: TGTGCCAGCAGCCACCACAGGAGGAGTAGCTATGGCTACACCTTC.

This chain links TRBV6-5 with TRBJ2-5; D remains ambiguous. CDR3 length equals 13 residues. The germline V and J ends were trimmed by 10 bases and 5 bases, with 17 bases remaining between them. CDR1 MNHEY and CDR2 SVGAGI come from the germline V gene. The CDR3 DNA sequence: TGTGCCATCATGGACCCCAACGGGGAGACCCAGTACTTC. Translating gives CAIMDPNGETQYF.

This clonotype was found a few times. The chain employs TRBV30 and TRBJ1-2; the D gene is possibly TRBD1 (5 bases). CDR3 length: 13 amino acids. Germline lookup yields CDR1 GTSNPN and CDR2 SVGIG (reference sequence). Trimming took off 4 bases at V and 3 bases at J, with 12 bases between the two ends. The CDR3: CAWISTAYYGYTF. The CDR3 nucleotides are TGTGCCTGGATCTCGACAGCCTACTATGGCTACACCTTC.

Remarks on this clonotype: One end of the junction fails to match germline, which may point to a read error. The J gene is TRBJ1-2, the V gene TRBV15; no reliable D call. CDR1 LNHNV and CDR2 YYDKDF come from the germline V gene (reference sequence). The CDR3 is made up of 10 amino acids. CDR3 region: CATSREGVPF. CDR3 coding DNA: TGTGCCACCAGCAGAGAGGGCGTCCCCTTC.

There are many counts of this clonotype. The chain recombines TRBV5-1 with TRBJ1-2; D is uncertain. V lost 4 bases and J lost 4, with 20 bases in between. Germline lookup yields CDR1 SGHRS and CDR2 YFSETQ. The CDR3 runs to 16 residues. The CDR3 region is CASSRIPDEGSYGYTF. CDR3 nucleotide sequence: TGCGCCAGCAGCCGCATCCCTGACGAGGGCAGCTATGGCTACACCTTC. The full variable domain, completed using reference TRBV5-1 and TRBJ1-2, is KAGVTQTPRYLIKTRGQQVTLSCSPISGHRSVSWYQQTPGQGLQFLFEYFSETQRNKGNFPGRFSGRQFSNSRSEMNVSTLELGDSALYLCASSRIPDEGSYGYTFGSGTRLTVV.

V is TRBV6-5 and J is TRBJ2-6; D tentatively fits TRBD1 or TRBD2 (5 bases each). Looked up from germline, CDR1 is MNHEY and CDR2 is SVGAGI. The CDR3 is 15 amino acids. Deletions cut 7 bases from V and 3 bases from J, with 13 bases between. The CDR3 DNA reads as TGTGCCAGCACTAAGGGGACGGGTGGGGCCAACGTCCTGACTTTC. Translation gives CASTKGTGGANVLTF.

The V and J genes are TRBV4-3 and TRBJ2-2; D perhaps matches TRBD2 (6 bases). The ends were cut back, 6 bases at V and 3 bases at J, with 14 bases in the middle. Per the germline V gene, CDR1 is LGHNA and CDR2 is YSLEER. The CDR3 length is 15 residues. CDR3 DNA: TGCGCCAGCAGAGCGGAGGGGAGTGACACCGGGGAGCTGTTTTTT. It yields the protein CASRAEGSDTGELFF.